This TCR beta chain was observed in a study of cytomegalovirus exposure and HLA in healthy donors. Details on this clone: One end of the junction varies from germline; a read error may be responsible.

In germline, CDR1 is SEHNR, CDR2 FQNEAQ (reference sequence). The CDR3 loop spans 13 amino acids. This PCR relied on a set of 60 Vbeta primers and 13 Jbeta primers. Assay used: immunoSEQ multiplex PCR; TCRdb lists only in-frame clones, some missing. Of around 110,000 clones in the sample, around three quarters were seen once. The rearrangement uses TRBV7-9 and TRBJ1-6; TRBD1 is a possible D gene (6 bases). Sequencing was carried out using PBMCs. The TCR was taken from a woman between 50 and 59 years old in good health and CMV-seropositive. The CDR3 here is CSSSSQGNSPLHF. In DNA form, the CDR3 reads TGTTCCAGCAGCTCTCAGGGGAATTCACCCCTCCACTTT.